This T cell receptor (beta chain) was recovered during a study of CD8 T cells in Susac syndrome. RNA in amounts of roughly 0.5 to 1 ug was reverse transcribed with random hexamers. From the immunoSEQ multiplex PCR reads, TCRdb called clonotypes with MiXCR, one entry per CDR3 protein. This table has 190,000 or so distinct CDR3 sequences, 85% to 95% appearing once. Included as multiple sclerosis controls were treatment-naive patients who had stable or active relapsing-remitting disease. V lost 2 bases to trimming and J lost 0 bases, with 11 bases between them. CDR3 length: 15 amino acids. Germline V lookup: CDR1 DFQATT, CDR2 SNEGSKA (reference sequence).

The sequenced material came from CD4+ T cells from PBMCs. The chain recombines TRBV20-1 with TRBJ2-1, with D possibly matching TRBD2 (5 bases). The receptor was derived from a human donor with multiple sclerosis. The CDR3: CSARPPGISYNEQFF. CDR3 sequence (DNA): TGCAGTGCTAGACCGCCGGGGATCTCCTACAATGAGCAGTTCTTC.